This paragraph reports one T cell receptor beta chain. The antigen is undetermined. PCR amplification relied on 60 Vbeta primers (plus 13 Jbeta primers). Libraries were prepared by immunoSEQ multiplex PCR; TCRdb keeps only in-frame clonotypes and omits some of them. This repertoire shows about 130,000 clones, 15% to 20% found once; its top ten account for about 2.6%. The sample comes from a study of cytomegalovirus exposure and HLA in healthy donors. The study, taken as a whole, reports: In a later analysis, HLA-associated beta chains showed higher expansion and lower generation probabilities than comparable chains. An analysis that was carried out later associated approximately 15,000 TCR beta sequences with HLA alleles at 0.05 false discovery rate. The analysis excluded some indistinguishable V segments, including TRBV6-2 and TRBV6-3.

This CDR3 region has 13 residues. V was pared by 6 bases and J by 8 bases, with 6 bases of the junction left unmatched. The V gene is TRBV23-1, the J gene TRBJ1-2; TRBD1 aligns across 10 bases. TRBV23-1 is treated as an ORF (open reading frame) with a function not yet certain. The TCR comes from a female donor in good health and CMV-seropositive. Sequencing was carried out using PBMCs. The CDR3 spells CASRDRGSGGYTF. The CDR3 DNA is TGCGCCAGCAGGGACAGGGGGTCGGGAGGCTACACCTTC.